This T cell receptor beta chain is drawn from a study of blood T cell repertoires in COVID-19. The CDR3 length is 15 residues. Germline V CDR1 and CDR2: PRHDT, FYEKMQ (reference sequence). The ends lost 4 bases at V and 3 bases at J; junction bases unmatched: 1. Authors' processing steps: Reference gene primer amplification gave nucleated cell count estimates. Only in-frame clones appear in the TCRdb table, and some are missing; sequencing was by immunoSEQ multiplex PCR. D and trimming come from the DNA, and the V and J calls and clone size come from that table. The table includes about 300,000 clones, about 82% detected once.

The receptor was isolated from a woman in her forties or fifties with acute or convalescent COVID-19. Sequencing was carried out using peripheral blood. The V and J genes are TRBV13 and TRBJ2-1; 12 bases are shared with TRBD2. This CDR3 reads CASSSSGRGYNEQFF. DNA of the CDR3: TGTGCCAGCAGCTCTAGCGGGAGGGGCTACAATGAGCAGTTCTTC. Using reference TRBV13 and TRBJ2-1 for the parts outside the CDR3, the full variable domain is AAGVIQSPRHLIKEKRETATLKCYPIPRHDTVYWYQQGPGQDPQFLISFYEKMQSDKGSIPDRFSAQQFSDYHSELNMSSLELGDSALYFCASSSSGRGYNEQFFGPGTRLTVL.